The present T cell receptor (beta chain) was sequenced within a study of T cell clusters in autoimmune cytopenias. Its frequency marks this clonotype as medium-sized (0.01 to 0.1%). TRB rearrangements were amplified by touch-down multiplex PCR with mixed TRB-A/B primers. TCRdb reprocessed the multiplex PCR reads and stores each CDR3 protein as one record, lacking DNA. Its table records 2,500 to 3,000 distinct CDR3 sequences. Each sample's input was 200 to 300 ng genomic DNA, some 38,000 genome equivalents. Per the germline V gene, CDR1 is SEHNR and CDR2 is FQNEAQ (reference sequence). CDR3 size: 15 residues.

This clonotype was obtained from a human donor with an autoimmune cytopenia or autoimmune hepatitis (not recorded which). Specimen: peripheral blood. The V and J genes are TRBV7-9 and TRBJ1-4; the TCRdb call, TRBD1, lacks DNA for checking. The CDR3 sequence is CASSLGAGVNEKLFF.